The 16 T cell receptor beta chains given below trace back to one sample, sequenced in a study of neurological immune-mediated disorders. TCRdb independently ran MiXCR on the 5' RACE reads; one entry per CDR3 protein. The sample has around 20,000 distinct CDR3 sequences, about 30% seen once. The sample comprised PBMCs. These receptor sequences come from a man aged 45 to 65 with HTLV-1-associated myelopathy (HAM/TSP).

The gene calls are TRBV4-3 and TRBJ2-3, with D perhaps TRBD2 (6 bases). The V gene lost 0 bases and the J gene lost 3 bases, with 10 bases spanning the gap. This CDR3 is built from 15 residues. Germline V gene data show CDR1 as LGHNA and CDR2 as YSLEER. Written as DNA, the CDR3 is TGCGCCAGCAGCCAAGACCCCCGGGGGACAGATACGCAGTATTTT. Translated: CASSQDPRGTDTQYF.

The chain has TRBV5-1 and TRBJ2-1; the D is unclear. CDR3 length: 16 amino acids. CDR1 is SGHRS and CDR2 is YFSETQ in the germline V gene. V shed 4 bases and J shed 3 bases, with 17 bases lying between them. The CDR3, as DNA: TGCGCCAGCAGCCCCGCCGGATCCACTTACTACAATGAGCAGTTCTTC. This translates into CASSPAGSTYYNEQFF.

This clonotype was counted a few times. This chain links TRBV7-2 with TRBJ2-3; 8 bases fit TRBD2. The V and J ends lost 4 bases and 8 bases, in that order; junction bases with no gene match: 11. This CDR3 has 15 residues. Germline CDR1 and CDR2: SGHTA and FQGNSA. The CDR3 sequence: CASSSFGGASGTQYF. CDR3 DNA: TGTGCCAGCAGCTCCTTCGGGGGGGCTTCTGGTACGCAGTATTTT.

The chain employs TRBV6-2 or TRBV6-3 and TRBJ1-2, with a tentative D call TRBD1 (5 bases). Germline V gene sequence: CDR1 MNHEY, CDR2 SVGEGT. The CDR3 spans 14 residues. Between the trimmed V and J ends, which lost 2 bases and 4 bases, there was a span of 11 bases. The CDR3 loop reads CASSYDDSLYGYTF. DNA of the CDR3: TGTGCCAGCAGTTACGATGACAGCCTCTATGGCTACACCTTC.

This chain uses TRBV20-1 with TRBJ1-5; D call uncertain. The CDR3 extends over 13 amino acids. Looked up from germline, CDR1 is DFQATT and CDR2 is SNEGSKA (reference sequence). V was pared by 3 bases and J by 4 bases, with 10 bases between. CDR3 sequence (DNA): TGCAGTGCTAGCCTGGGATCAAATCAGCCCCAGCATTTT. Its protein product is CSASLGSNQPQHF.

CDR3 coding DNA: TGTGCCAGCAGCTCTGGACAGGGGGGCAGGCAGTACTTC. Its protein product is CASSSGQGGRQYF. V is TRBV7-2 and J is TRBJ2-7; 10 nucleotides match TRBD1. V shed 4 bases and J 9 bases; nucleotides not matched to a gene: 6. The germline gives CDR1 SGHTA, CDR2 FQGNSA. This CDR3 has 13 residues.

In DNA, the CDR3 is TGTGCCAGCAGTTCACAACCGGGAACTGAAGCTTTCTTT. Translating gives CASSSQPGTEAFF. This rearrangement joins TRBV27 to TRBJ1-1; D remains unclear. This CDR3 is built from 13 residues. V was cut by 4 bases and J by 5 bases, with 11 bases left in between. Germline V CDR1 and CDR2: MNHEY, SMNVEV (reference sequence).

This clonotype was counted only a few times. The V call is TRBV7-9, the J call TRBJ1-1; D is uncertain. Between the trimmed V and J ends, which lost 7 bases and 3 bases, there was a span of 12 bases. The CDR3 extends over 13 amino acids. Germline CDR1 reads SEHNR; CDR2 reads FQNEAQ (reference sequence). DNA of the CDR3: TGTGCCAGCACCGTCGGGATGTACACTGAAGCTTTCTTT. Its protein product is CASTVGMYTEAFF.

Only a few counts were recorded for this clonotype. The genes are TRBV20-1 and TRBJ2-1, with TRBD2 identical over 8 bases. The germline gives CDR1 DFQATT, CDR2 SNEGSKA (reference sequence). The V segment lost 7 bases and the J segment 9 bases; nucleotides outside the gene matches: 14. The CDR3 runs to 14 residues. The chain's CDR3 is CSVRFQRGSIEQFF. The DNA of the CDR3 is TGCAGTGTCAGATTCCAGCGGGGGTCGATTGAGCAGTTCTTC.

The rearrangement joins TRBV5-1 to TRBJ2-2; D is unclear. Germline loops: CDR1 SGHRS, CDR2 YFSETQ. There are 14 residues in the CDR3. V lost 2 bases and J 3 bases, leaving 8 bases between the germline ends. CDR3 in DNA: TGCGCCAGCAGCTTACTACAGTACACCGGGGAGCTGTTTTTT. Protein sequence: CASSLLQYTGELFF.

By its share, this clonotype is medium-sized. This rearrangement joins TRBV5-1 to TRBJ2-5, with D perhaps given as TRBD1 or TRBD2 (6 bases each). V gave up 2 bases and J gave up 5 bases, with 10 bases separating them. This CDR3 spans 13 amino acids. Germline V gives CDR1 SGHRS, CDR2 YFSETQ. CDR3 DNA sequence: TGCGCCAGCAGCTTCGGGGGCGCGGAGACCCAGTACTTC. Translated, it gives CASSFGGAETQYF.

This clonotype was observed many times. The chain uses TRBV20-1 and TRBJ2-1, with TRBD2 identical over 8 bases. This CDR3 contains 14 residues. Germline-derived CDR1 and CDR2 are DFQATT and SNEGSKA (reference sequence). Germline trimming cut 0 bases from V and 3 bases from J; bases unmatched to any gene: 1. CDR3 in DNA: TGCAGTGCTAGAGATCTAGCGGGCTACAATGAGCAGTTCTTC. It is translated as CSARDLAGYNEQFF.

J is TRBJ2-5 and V is TRBV7-2; no firm D call. Germline V gives CDR1 SGHTA, CDR2 FQGNSA. V lost 4 bases and J 6 bases, leaving 15 bases between the germline ends. The CDR3 has 14 amino acids. CDR3 nucleotide sequence: TGTGCCAGCAGCTCGGACCCTCAGAAAAAGACCCAGTACTTC. Encoded protein: CASSSDPQKKTQYF.

The chain links TRBV27 to TRBJ2-2; the D gene is possibly TRBD2 (5 bases). V was pared by 2 bases and J by 0 bases, with 7 bases between. The CDR3 loop spans 15 amino acids. The germline V gene has CDR1 MNHEY and CDR2 SMNVEV (reference sequence). The CDR3 protein is CASSLQAANTGELFF. In nucleotides, the CDR3 is TGTGCCAGCAGTTTACAAGCGGCGAACACCGGGGAGCTGTTTTTT.

This chain joins TRBV7-2 and TRBJ1-2; 10 positions match TRBD1. This CDR3 is 14 amino acids long. Germline CDR1 and CDR2: SGHTA and FQGNSA. V was pared by 5 bases and J by 8 bases, with 8 bases of the junction left unmatched. The CDR3 loop is CASSTGQGEIGYTF. The CDR3 nucleotides are TGTGCCAGCAGCACAGGACAGGGGGAGATAGGCTACACCTTC.

The chain recombines TRBV4-1 with TRBJ1-2, with TRBD1 identical over 8 bases. V lost 0 bases and J lost 5; bases outside the gene matches: 5. Per the germline V gene, CDR1 is MGHRA and CDR2 is YSYEKL. The CDR3 is 15 residues long. CDR3 sequence reads: CASSQESGTGYGYTF. CDR3 nucleotide sequence: TGCGCCAGCAGCCAAGAATCCGGGACAGGTTATGGCTACACCTTC.